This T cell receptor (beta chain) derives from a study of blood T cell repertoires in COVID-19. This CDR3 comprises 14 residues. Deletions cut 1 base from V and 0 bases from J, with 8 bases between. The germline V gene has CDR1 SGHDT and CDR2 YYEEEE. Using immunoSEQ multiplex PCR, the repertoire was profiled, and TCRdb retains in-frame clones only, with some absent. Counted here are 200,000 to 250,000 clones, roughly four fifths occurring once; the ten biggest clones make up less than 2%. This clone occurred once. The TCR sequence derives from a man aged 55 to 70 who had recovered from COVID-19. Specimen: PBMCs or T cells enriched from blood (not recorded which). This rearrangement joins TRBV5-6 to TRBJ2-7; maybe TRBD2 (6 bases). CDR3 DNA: TGTGCCAGCAGCTTGACGGGGGTCTCCTACGAGCAGTACTTC. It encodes CASSLTGVSYEQYF.